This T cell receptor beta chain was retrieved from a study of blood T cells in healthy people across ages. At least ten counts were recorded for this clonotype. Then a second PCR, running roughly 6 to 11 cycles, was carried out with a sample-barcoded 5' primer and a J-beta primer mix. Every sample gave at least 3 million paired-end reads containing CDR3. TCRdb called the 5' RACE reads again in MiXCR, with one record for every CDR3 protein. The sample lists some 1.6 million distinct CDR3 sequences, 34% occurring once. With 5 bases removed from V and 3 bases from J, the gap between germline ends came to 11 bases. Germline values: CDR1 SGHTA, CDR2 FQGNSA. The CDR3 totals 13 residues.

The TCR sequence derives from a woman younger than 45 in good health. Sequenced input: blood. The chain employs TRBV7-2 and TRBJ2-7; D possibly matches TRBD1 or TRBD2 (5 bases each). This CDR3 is CASSPGTYYEQYF. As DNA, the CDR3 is TGTGCCAGCAGCCCCGGGACCTACTACGAGCAGTACTTC.